The text below deals with one T cell receptor beta chain. Its cognate antigen is unknown. Sequencing used immunoSEQ multiplex PCR; TCRdb keeps in-frame clones, though not all of them. Found here are about 52,000 clones, 80% of them singletons; the top ten hold about 4.5%. The sample comes from a study of T cells in localized non-small cell lung cancer. General observations from the study: Tumor trailed uninvolved adjacent lung in T cell clonality, which peaked there. Appearing in adjacent lung were a median approximately 60 of the top 100 tumor clones.

This CDR3 region has 20 residues. Germline V gene sequence: CDR1 SNHLY, CDR2 FYNNEI. J gave up 6 bases and V 2 bases, and 18 bases lay outside the gene matches. This chain connects TRBV2 to TRBJ1-6; TRBD1 aligns across 8 bases. The clonotype comes from a woman between 35 and 70 years old with stage II lung adenocarcinoma. The source was PBMCs, collected before any cancer treatment. The chain's CDR3 is CASSEIGFGTGNPLNSPLHF. Written as DNA, the CDR3 is TGTGCCAGCAGTGAAATAGGGTTTGGGACAGGTAATCCCCTTAATTCACCCCTCCACTTT. Supplemented by reference TRBV2 and TRBJ1-6, the full variable domain reads EPEVTQTPSHQVTQMGQEVILRCVPISNHLYFYWYRQILGQKVEFLVSFYNNEISEKSEIFDDQFSVERPDGSNFTLKIRSTKLEDSAMYFCASSEIGFGTGNPLNSPLHFGNGTRLTVT.